This T cell receptor (beta chain) was recorded in a study of cytomegalovirus exposure and HLA in healthy donors (dated by TCRdb to 2017 to 2019). About the study as a whole: In an earlier analysis of about 560 of the donors, 276 Gb of sequence data and approximately 120 million unique TCR beta sequences from some 170 million T cells were reported. A later genetic analysis used genome-wide SNP genotypes for about 60% of the roughly 670 donors, treating that subset as a discovery cohort. A later analysis re-examined previously published TCR beta repertoires from roughly 720 donors and added high-resolution HLA genotyping to investigate patterns of TCR occurrence. An earlier analysis of some 600 of the donors applied high-throughput TCR beta sequencing to assess whether each TCR beta V gene segment acted as functional or pseudogenic. To predict cytomegalovirus infection status, the study combined high-throughput TCR immunosequencing, statistical association of individual TCRs with disease status, and machine learning. About five DR-DQ haplotypes were handled as single units for association and clustering because linkage in the cohort was strong. A separate validation cohort of roughly 110 different subjects was used in addition to the roughly 620-subject first cohort. The study aimed to test whether signatures of past pathogen exposure could be identified by cataloging public T cell receptors. The T cell repertoires of several hundred subjects were profiled by immunosequencing and related to cytomegalovirus serostatus. The number of typed donors differed by locus: about 620-640 for A, B, C, DRB1 and DQB1; roughly 510 for DQA1; approximately 600 for DPA1; and some 470 for DPB1. Across some 400 genotyped donors of the cohort, an average of about 240,000 unique TCR beta nucleotide sequences per donor were sequenced, and approximately 17% of those sequences were non-productive. Both class I and class II loci were covered by HLA typing, at four-digit resolution. About 330 gigabases of sequencing data and around 85 million unique TCR sequences made up an early release that covered fewer than 650 HLA-typed donors. All discovery cohort repertoires had been generated on a single sequencing platform. Donor age, sex, ethnicity and CMV serostatus were collected together with the repertoire data. Of the roughly 390 genotyped donors, roughly 80% fell in the genetic ancestry cluster associated with self-reported Caucasian donors. Rather than drawing on any new phenotypic data, the later analysis identified candidate immune exposures from TCR beta sequences and the way those sequences occurred across donors.

The cohort comprised 710 or so healthy bone marrow donors. At the time of sampling, every cohort member was nominally healthy, though immune exposures that went unrecorded were likely present. The donor tested CMV seropositive and was one of the 289 seropositive cohort members. A peripheral blood sample was collected from each donor, and TCR beta sequencing was performed on peripheral blood mononuclear cells. The Qiagen DNeasy Blood Extraction Kit was used to extract genomic DNA from the blood cell samples. Libraries were made using the immunoSEQ multiplex PCR assay. For the multiplex PCR, a mixture combining 60 forward primers for TCR Vbeta segments and 13 reverse primers for TCR Jbeta segments was used. The CDR3 region of rearranged TCR beta genes was amplified from genomic DNA with a multiplex PCR assay. The amplified TCR beta libraries were sequenced on the Illumina HiSeq System as 87-base-pair reads. The original pipeline was this. Across the 670 or so repertoires, a later analysis counted 60 million to 90 million unique TCR beta chains, roughly 11 million of which were shared by at least two donors. To remove PCR and sequencing errors, raw reads were error-corrected and collapsed into unique sequences using a nearest-neighbor algorithm that merged closely related sequences. V, D and J gene segments were assigned by aligning CDR3 sequences to IMGT reference sequences. Each retained sequence needed at least a six-nucleotide match to both a V gene segment and a J gene segment. Rearrangements were called productive when the CDR3 lacked stop codons and stayed in frame with V and J; all others were non-productive. CDR3 was defined according to IMGT convention as the region running from the second conserved V-encoded cysteine to the conserved J-encoded phenylalanine. The earlier analysis of about 590 of the donors excluded sequences that lacked an unambiguous match to a single V gene segment. An earlier analysis of a few hundred of the donors called V segments functional above 56.7% productive rearrangements and segregating when the between-donor standard deviation exceeded 5%. A statistical classification framework was built to diagnose cytomegalovirus status from the catalog of TCR beta chain sequences. V and J gene assignment, in a later analysis, came from comparing TCR nucleotide sequences with IMGT/GENE-DB human TR gene sequences. A later analysis assigned CDR3 sequences and most-parsimonious VDJ recombination scenarios with the TCRdist pipeline. In a later analysis, each TCR beta chain was defined by its CDR3 amino acid sequence together with its V-gene family, and reads without a unique V-gene family were excluded. As a way to deal with suspected cross-contamination and a sequencing artifact, a later analysis dropped hundreds of nucleotide sequences that were highly shared and had low generation probability. For each public chain, a later analysis derived a clonal expansion index from normalized ranks of inferred template counts within each repertoire. Generation probabilities in a later analysis came from a VDJ recombination model fitted to out-of-frame rearrangements, and those results were checked against IGoR. In a later analysis, hypergeometric tests were used to score TCR-TCR, TCR-HLA and TCR-CMV co-occurrence, with a repertoire-size bias correction applied to TCR pairs. False discovery rates were estimated in a later analysis by permuting HLA or CMV assignments 20 times. A later analysis grouped co-occurring TCRs with DBSCAN, adding TCRdist sequence similarity when clustering within HLA-allele-positive subsets. For co-occurrence clustering, repertoires with fewer than 30,000 or more than 120,000 public chains were excluded, along with about five repertoires with anomalous nucleotide sharing. Held by TCRdb, this immuneACCESS table contains in-frame sequences only and omits some clones. Under half of the omission traces to an unresolved V gene where checked; the cause of the rest is unknown. The V and J calls and clone size are taken from that table; D and trimming were inferred from the DNA. For this sample there are around 120,000 clones; 60% to 85% appear just once. The top ten clonotypes cover about 2.6% of the sample.

As concerns this clone: Its target antigen remains unknown. No much larger clone is present one base from it, and per-base qualities are unavailable.

The CDR3 holds 16 amino acids from the cysteine to the phenylalanine. Solely the CDR3 DNA is kept, with 48 bases framed from the first base. V ends up 0 bases short and J 7 bases short, with an unmatched junction base count of 8. Via the germline V gene, CDR1 is SGDLS and CDR2 YYNGEE. Summary of the overall study and its limitations: Linkage disequilibrium might explain the correlated functional status among segregating V segments, but an unknown experimental factor could not be ruled out. The presence/absence analyses assumed that sequencing depth was roughly uniform across donors, and that assumption may not be true. A group of highly shared sequence variants was considered likely to be a technical artifact of the sequencing pipeline. An earlier analysis of roughly 570 of the donors showed that most TCR beta V segments appeared in productive rearrangements either about 90% or about 30% of the time, which broadly matched IMGT annotations. A few of the identified cytomegalovirus-associated TCR beta chains were confirmed in vitro to be specific for cytomegalovirus antigens. An association between a missense DCLRE1C variant and V-gene and J-gene trimming of TCR beta chains was found in a later genetic analysis and replicated in an independent cohort. When HLA alleles, especially DR and DQ, strongly co-occurred, TCR associations were difficult to assign to individual alleles. A further reported finding was that TCR beta sequences accurately predicted the HLA-A and HLA-B alleles for most subjects in the first cohort. The only immune exposure information available for the cohort was CMV serostatus. While some public TCRs were present in many individuals, most TCR sequences turned up only very rarely across donors. Only TCR beta chains were sequenced in this cohort, and the absence of alpha or paired-chain data limited detectable features. The authors suggested that the approach could potentially be extended to other disease states and immunological phenotypes. Some IMGT-functional V segments, including TRBV6-2 and TRBV6-3, could not be distinguished by the 87-base-pair reads and were therefore excluded. Specific HLA alleles were associated with around 18,000 TCR beta sequences at a false discovery rate of 0.05 in a later analysis. A total of 150 or so TCR beta chains were listed by the study as associated with cytomegalovirus. A later analysis found that most CMV-associated TCR beta chains appeared HLA-restricted, with HLA associations seemingly driven largely by CMV exposure. In a later analysis, several top co-occurrence clusters were reported to appear linked to parvovirus B19, influenza, CMV and Epstein-Barr virus. In a later analysis, HLA-associated TCR beta chains were found to be more clonally expanded and to have lower generation probabilities than equally common non-associated chains. Cytomegalovirus status was reported to be diagnosed by the classifier with high specificity and sensitivity in both the original and validation cohorts. According to a later analysis, TCR association rates differed among HLA loci, with DRB1 alleles showing the most associated TCRs and HLA-C alleles showing the fewest. A later genetic analysis reported fewer N-insertions in productive TCRs among donors in an Asian-associated ancestry cluster than the roughly 700-donor mean. The earlier analysis of almost 600 of the donors excluded 15 to 20 rarely observed V segments, including chromosome 9 orphons, because counts were too low. Because some donors lacked HLA typing at each locus, the association tests relied only on the typed subset.

The chain employs TRBV9 and TRBJ2-7; 12 nucleotides in the junction match TRBD1. The TCR sequence derives from a woman in her thirties or forties in good health and CMV-seropositive. Sequencing was done on a sample of PBMCs. The CDR3 region has the sequence CASSVDAGQGAREQYF. The nucleotide sequence reads TGTGCCAGCAGCGTAGACGCGGGACAGGGGGCGCGGGAGCAGTACTTC.